This entry concerns a single T cell receptor beta chain. Its antigen remains unknown. The data derive from a study of CD8 T cells in Susac syndrome. Sequencing targeted TCR beta in T cells from blood (CD8+ and CD4+). A quantity of about 0.5 to 1 ug RNA underwent reverse transcription using random hexamers. immunoSEQ multiplex PCR amplified TCR beta CDR3 across 54 Vbeta, 13 Jbeta. Via MiXCR, TCRdb re-called the immunoSEQ multiplex PCR reads, giving one row per CDR3 protein. This repertoire shows 150,000 to 200,000 distinct CDR3 sequences, approximately 94% found once; its top ten account for about 0.1%. Regarding the study as a whole: The TCR sequencing and HLA analysis in the study involved a relatively small number of individuals, as the study acknowledged.

Losses at the gene ends were 0 bases for V and 5 bases for J; bases not matched to a gene: 7. The germline gives CDR1 DFQATT, CDR2 SNEGSKA (reference sequence). The length of the CDR3 is 15 residues. The sequencing sample was made of CD4+ T cells from PBMCs. The V gene is TRBV20-1, the J gene TRBJ1-1; the match to TRBD1 covers 9 bases. The receptor was isolated from a human donor with multiple sclerosis. The CDR3 protein is CSARDRGTGNTEAFF. The CDR3 coding sequence is TGCAGTGCTAGAGATCGGGGGACAGGGAATACTGAAGCTTTCTTT.